The next 8 T cell receptor beta chains were all read from a single sample in a study of identical twins. Using its own MiXCR run on the 5' RACE reads, TCRdb lists one record per CDR3 protein. The sample shows approximately 1.8 million distinct CDR3 sequences, around a third of them seen only once. The source material was cord blood. The receptors here all came from a newborn girl in good health.

The V call is TRBV30, the J call TRBJ2-7; D is uncertain. CDR1 and CDR2 (germline): GTSNPN, SVGIG (reference sequence). V was pared by 0 bases and J by 6 bases, with 9 bases between. The CDR3 is 12 residues long. The CDR3 nucleotides read TGTGCCTGGAGTGTTGTGGTCGGCGAGCAGTACTTC. It encodes CAWSVVVGEQYF.

V and J are TRBV29-1 and TRBJ2-1; D not certain. The J call is uncertain, as TRBJ2-7 better fits the DNA end. The germline V gene has CDR1 SQVTM and CDR2 ANQGSEA. This CDR3 has 14 amino acids. This CDR3 is CSVDSSHSYNEQYF. CDR3 sequence (DNA): TGCAGCGTTGATTCTAGTCACTCCTACAATGAGCAGTACTTC.

The V and J genes are TRBV9 and TRBJ1-2, with TRBD1 matching 7 bases. CDR1 SGDLS and CDR2 YYNGEE come from the germline V gene. The CDR3 length is 16 residues. V trimming: 0 bases; J trimming: 1 base; junction bases outside the gene matches: 6. This chain's CDR3 is CASSVGRGGDNYGYTF. CDR3 DNA sequence: TGTGCCAGCAGCGTAGGAAGAGGGGGCGATAACTATGGCTACACCTTC.

This chain joins TRBV25-1 and TRBJ2-3, with TRBD2 matching over 14 bases. V shed 3 bases, J shed 4 bases, and the junction held 3 bases outside the gene matches. The CDR3 covers 16 residues. The germline V gene has CDR1 MGHDK and CDR2 SYGVNS. The CDR3 region has the DNA TGTGCCAGCAGTGATGGACTAGCGGGAGGCCCAGATACGCAGTATTTT. This gives the protein CASSDGLAGGPDTQYF.

This clonotype was detected only a few times. An end of the junction differs from the germline gene, which may be a read error. The chain has TRBV7-9 and TRBJ2-7; 9 positions match TRBD2. Looked up from germline, CDR1 is SEHNR and CDR2 is FQNEAQ (reference sequence). The CDR3 is made up of 15 amino acids. The CDR3 nucleotides are TGTGCCAGCAGCTCCAGCGGGGGGATCTCCTACGGGCAGTACTTC. Translating it yields CASSSSGGISYGQYF.

This clonotype was picked up a small number of times. The chain links TRBV7-2 to TRBJ2-3; D unclear. V was cut by 5 bases and J by 1 base, with 10 bases left in between. This CDR3 comprises 14 residues. Per the germline V gene, CDR1 is SGHTA and CDR2 is FQGNSA. The DNA of the CDR3 is TGTGCCAGCAGCCCCAAACTGGGCACAGATACGCAGTATTTT. Residues: CASSPKLGTDTQYF.

The rearrangement joins TRBV20-1 to TRBJ2-1; 9 nucleotides line up with TRBD2. Germline V gives CDR1 DFQATT, CDR2 SNEGSKA (reference sequence). J gave up 4 bases and V 3 bases, and 10 bases lay outside the gene matches. This CDR3 has 16 residues. DNA for the CDR3: TGCAGTGCTAGTTGGGCGGGGGGGCCTGCATACAATGAGCAGTTCTTC. It translates to CSASWAGGPAYNEQFF.

This clonotype was found a few times. This chain uses TRBV27 with TRBJ1-6; D remains ambiguous. Germline-derived CDR1 and CDR2 are MNHEY and SMNVEV (reference sequence). This CDR3 has 16 amino acids. V lost 1 base, J lost 2 bases, and 9 bases lay in between. CDR3 DNA sequence: TGTGCCAGCAGTTTATTAATCGGCCCCTATAATTCACCCCTCCACTTT. Translating it yields CASSLLIGPYNSPLHF.